This record covers a single TCR beta chain. Its specificity is unknown. Profiling relied on immunoSEQ multiplex PCR, and the TCRdb table lists in-frame clones only, not all of them. The sample includes 330,000 or so clones, roughly 90% of them seen just once. Germline CDR1 and CDR2: SNHLY and FYNNEI. The germline V and J ends were trimmed by 0 bases and 3 bases, with 14 bases remaining between them. The CDR3 is 16 amino acids. The sample comes from a study of Ad26.COV2.S vaccination and SARS-CoV-2 variants. Study-wide findings and caveats: Non-spike TCR breadth showed similarity between vaccine and placebo recipients.

The treatment here: approximately 18 received Ad26.COV2.S at low or high dose, single or two shots; five or six received placebo; per-sample allocation not given. At day 63 after the first vaccine or placebo injection, samples were drawn. SARS-CoV-2 spike from the Wuhan strain was encoded by the vaccine, an Ad26 vector. The receptor's source is a person between 18 and 59 years old who received the Ad26.COV2.S COVID-19 vaccine or a placebo. V is TRBV2 and J is TRBJ1-1; D may be TRBD1 (5 bases). Sequencing was performed on peripheral blood, taken in a trial of Ad26.COV2.S vaccine versus placebo. The CDR3 coding sequence is TGTGCCAGCAGTGAAGCATCGATGAGGGGCTACACTGAAGCTTTCTTT. This codes for CASSEASMRGYTEAFF.